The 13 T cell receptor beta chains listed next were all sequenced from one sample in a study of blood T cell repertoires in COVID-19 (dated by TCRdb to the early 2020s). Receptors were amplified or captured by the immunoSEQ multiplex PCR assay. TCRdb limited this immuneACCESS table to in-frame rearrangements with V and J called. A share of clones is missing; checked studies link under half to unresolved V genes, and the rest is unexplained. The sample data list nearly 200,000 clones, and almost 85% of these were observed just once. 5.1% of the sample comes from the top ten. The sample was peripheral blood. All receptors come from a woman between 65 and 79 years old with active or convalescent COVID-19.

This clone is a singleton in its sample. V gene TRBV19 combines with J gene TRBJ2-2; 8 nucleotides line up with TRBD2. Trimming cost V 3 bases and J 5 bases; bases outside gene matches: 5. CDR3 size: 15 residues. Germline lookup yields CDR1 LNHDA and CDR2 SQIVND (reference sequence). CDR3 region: CASSIQRGRTGELFF. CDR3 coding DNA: TGTGCCAGTAGTATTCAGCGGGGGCGGACCGGGGAGCTGTTTTTT.

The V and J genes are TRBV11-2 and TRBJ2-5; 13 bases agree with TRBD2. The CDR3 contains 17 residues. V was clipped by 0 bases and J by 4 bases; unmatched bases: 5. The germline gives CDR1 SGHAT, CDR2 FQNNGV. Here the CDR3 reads CASSLELAGGRGETQYF. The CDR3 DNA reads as TGTGCCAGCAGCTTAGAACTAGCGGGAGGGAGGGGAGAGACCCAGTACTTC.

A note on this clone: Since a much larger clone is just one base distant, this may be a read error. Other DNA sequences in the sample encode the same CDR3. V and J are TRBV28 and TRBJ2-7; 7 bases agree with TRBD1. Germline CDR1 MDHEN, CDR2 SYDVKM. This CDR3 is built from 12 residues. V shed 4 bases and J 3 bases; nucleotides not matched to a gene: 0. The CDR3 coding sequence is TGTGCCAGCAGTTACAGGGGCTACGAGCAGTACTTC. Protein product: CASSYRGYEQYF.

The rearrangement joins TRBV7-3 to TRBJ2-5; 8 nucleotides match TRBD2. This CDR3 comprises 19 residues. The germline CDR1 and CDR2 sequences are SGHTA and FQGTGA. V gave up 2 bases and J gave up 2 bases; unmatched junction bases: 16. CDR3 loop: CASSLGQLAVPSVQETQYF. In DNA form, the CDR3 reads TGTGCCAGCAGCTTAGGGCAACTAGCGGTCCCCTCGGTACAAGAGACCCAGTACTTC.

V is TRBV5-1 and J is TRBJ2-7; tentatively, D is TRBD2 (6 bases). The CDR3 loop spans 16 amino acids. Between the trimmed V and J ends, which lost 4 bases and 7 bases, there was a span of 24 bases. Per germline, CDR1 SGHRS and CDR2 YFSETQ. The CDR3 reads CASSLTTSLFLDEQYF. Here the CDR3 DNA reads TGCGCCAGCAGCCTTACGACTAGTCTCTTTCTGGATGAGCAGTACTTC.

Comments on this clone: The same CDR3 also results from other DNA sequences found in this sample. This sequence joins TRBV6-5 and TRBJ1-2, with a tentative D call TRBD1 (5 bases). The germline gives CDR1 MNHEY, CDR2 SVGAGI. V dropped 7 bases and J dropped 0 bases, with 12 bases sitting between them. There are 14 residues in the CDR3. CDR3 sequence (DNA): TGTGCCAGCAAACCGACAGAAACTAACTATGGCTACACCTTC. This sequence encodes CASKPTETNYGYTF.

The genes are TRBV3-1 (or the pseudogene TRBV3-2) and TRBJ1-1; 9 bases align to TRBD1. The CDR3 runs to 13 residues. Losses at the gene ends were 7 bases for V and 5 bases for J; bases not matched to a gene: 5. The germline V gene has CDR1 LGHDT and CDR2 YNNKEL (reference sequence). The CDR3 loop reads CASNTGGRTEAFF. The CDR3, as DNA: TGTGCCAGCAACACAGGGGGCAGAACTGAAGCTTTCTTT.

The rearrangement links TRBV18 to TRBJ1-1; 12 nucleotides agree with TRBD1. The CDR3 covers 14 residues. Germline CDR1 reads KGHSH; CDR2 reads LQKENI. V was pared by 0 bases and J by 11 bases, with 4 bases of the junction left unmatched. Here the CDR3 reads CASSPPKGQGAAFF. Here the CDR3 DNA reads TGTGCCAGCTCACCACCGAAGGGACAGGGGGCTGCTTTCTTT.

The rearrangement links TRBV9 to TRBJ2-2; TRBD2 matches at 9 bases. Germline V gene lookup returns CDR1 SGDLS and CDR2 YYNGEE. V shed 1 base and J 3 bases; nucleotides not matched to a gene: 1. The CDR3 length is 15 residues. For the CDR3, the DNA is TGTGCCAGCAGCGTATTAGCGGGAGACACCGGGGAGCTGTTTTTT. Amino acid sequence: CASSVLAGDTGELFF.

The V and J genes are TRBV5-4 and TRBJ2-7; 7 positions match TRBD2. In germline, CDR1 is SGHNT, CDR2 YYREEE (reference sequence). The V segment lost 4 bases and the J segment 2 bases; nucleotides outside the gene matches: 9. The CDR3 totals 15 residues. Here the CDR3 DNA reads TGTGCCAGCAGCGCTAGCGGTCCTAAAGCCTACGAGCAGTACTTC. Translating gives CASSASGPKAYEQYF.

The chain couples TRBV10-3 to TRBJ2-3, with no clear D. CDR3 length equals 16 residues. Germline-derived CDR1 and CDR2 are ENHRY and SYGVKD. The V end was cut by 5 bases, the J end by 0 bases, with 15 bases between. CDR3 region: CAISSPVEDSTDTQYF. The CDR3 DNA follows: TGTGCCATCAGTTCCCCCGTAGAAGATAGCACAGATACGCAGTATTTT.

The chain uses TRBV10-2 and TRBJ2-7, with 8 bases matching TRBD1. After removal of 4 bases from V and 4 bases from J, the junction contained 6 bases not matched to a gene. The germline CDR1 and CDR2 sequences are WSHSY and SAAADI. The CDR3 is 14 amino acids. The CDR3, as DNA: TGCGCCAGCAGTGGTAGGAGACAGGGGTACGAGCAGTACTTC. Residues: CASSGRRQGYEQYF.

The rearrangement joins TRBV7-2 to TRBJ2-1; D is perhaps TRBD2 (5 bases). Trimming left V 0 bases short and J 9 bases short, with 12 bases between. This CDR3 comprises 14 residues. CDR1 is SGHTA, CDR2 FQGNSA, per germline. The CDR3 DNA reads TGTGCCAGCAGCTTAGCGCGGGTGGTCGGTGAGCAGTTCTTC. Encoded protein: CASSLARVVGEQFF.